This T cell receptor (beta chain) was sequenced in a study of tumor T cells in aggressive B-cell lymphoma. Here immunoSEQ multiplex PCR was the method, and the copy in TCRdb shows in-frame clones only, minus some. Altogether about 2,100 clones are present, roughly nine tenths being singletons, with the ten largest covering less than 3.5%. The sample consisted of tumor tissue. The clonotype was recovered from an adult with diffuse large B cell lymphoma.

For the CDR3, the DNA is TGCAGCGTTGAAGATCCGGCCAGGGGCAATGGCTACACCTTC. Residues: CSVEDPARGNGYTF. This chain uses TRBV29-1 with TRBJ1-2, with D tentatively TRBD1 (6 bases). The germline gives CDR1 SQVTM, CDR2 ANQGSEA. The CDR3 has 14 amino acids. V lost 0 bases, J lost 6 bases, and 14 bases lay in between.